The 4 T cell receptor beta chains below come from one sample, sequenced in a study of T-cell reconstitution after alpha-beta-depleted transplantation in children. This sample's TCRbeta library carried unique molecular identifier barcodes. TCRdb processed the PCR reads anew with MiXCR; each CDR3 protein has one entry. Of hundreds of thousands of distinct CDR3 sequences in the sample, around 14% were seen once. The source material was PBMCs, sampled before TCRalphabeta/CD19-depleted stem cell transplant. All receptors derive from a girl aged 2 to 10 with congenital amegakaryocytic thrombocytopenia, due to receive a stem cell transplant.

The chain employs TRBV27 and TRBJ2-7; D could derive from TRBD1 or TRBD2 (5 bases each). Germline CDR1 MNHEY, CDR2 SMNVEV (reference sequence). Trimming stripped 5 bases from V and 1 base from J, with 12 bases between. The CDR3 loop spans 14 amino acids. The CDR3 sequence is CASSPKGPSYEQYF. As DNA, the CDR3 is TGTGCCAGCAGTCCAAAGGGACCTTCCTACGAGCAGTACTTC.

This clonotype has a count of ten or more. DNA for the CDR3: TGTGCCATCAGTGGGGATAGGGCATTCTATGGCTACACCTTC. The encoded protein is CAISGDRAFYGYTF. The chain carries TRBV10-3 and TRBJ1-2; D gene ambiguous. In germline, CDR1 is ENHRY, CDR2 SYGVKD. The V end lost 4 bases, the J end lost 4 bases, and 13 bases lay between the germline ends. This CDR3 is 14 amino acids long.

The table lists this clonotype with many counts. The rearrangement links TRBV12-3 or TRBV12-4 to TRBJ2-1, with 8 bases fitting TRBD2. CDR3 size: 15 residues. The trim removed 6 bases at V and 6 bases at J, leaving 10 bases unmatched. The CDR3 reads CASSQPGLVGNEQFF. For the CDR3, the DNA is TGTGCCAGCAGCCAACCGGGACTAGTGGGCAATGAGCAGTTCTTC.

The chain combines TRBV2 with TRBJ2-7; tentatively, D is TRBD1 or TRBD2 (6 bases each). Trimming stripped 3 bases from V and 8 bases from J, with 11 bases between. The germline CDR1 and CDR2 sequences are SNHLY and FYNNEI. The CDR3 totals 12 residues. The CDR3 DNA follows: TGTGCCAGCAGTGAGACGGGGGACAAGCAGTACTTC. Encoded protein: CASSETGDKQYF.